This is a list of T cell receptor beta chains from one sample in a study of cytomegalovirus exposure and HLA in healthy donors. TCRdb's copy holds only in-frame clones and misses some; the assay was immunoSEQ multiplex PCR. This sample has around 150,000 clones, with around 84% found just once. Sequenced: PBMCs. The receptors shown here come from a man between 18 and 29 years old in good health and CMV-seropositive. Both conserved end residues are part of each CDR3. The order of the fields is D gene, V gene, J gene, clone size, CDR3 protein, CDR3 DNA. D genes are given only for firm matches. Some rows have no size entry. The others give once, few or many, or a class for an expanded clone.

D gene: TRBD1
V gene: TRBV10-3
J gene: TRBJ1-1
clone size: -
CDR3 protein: CAIPGTGGYSGTEAFF
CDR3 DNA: TGTGCCATCCCCGGGACAGGGGGCTATTCCGGCACTGAAGCTTTCTTT

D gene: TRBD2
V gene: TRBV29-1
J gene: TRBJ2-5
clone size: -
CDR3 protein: CSVRLAGGETQYF
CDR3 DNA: TGCAGCGTGAGACTAGCGGGAGGTGAGACCCAGTACTTC

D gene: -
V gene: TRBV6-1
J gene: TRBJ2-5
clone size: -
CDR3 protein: CASSDTGIRETQYF
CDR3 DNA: TGTGCCAGCAGTGATACAGGGATACGGGAGACCCAGTACTTC

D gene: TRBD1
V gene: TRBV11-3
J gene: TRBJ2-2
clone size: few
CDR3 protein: CASSKGQATGELFF
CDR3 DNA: TGTGCCAGCAGCAAGGGACAGGCGACCGGGGAGCTGTTTTTT

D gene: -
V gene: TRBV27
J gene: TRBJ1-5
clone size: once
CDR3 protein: CASSFTGGYSNQPQHF
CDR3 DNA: TGTGCCAGCAGTTTTACTGGCGGGTATAGCAATCAGCCCCAGCATTTT

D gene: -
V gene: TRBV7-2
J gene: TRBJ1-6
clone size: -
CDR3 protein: CASSPTGGPYNSPLHF
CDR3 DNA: TGTGCCAGCAGCCCTACGGGAGGTCCCTATAATTCACCCCTCCACTTT

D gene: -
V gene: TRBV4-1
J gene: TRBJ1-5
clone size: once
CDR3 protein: CASSQDAAQNQPQHF
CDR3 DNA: TGCGCCAGCAGCCAAGATGCCGCACAGAATCAGCCCCAGCATTTT

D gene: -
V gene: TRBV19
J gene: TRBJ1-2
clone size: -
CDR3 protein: CASSISTGHDYYGYTF
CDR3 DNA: TGTGCCAGTAGTATTAGTACGGGACATGATTACTATGGCTACACCTTC

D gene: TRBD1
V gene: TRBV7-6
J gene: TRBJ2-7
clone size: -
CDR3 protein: CASSYGTAEQYF
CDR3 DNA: TGTGCCAGCAGCTACGGGACAGCAGAGCAGTACTTC

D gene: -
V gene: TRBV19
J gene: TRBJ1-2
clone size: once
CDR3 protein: CASSIRGAGNYGYTF
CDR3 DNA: TGTGCCAGTAGTATCCGGGGGGCTGGTAACTATGGCTACACCTTC

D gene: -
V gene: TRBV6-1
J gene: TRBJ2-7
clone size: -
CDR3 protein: CASSRRGTSYEQYF
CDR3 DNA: TGTGCCAGCAGCCGCCGGGGGACCTCCTACGAGCAGTACTTC

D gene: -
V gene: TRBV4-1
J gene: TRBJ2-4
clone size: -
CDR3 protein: CASSQGEGVRDGKNIQYF
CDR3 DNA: TGCGCCAGCAGCCAAGGAGAGGGGGTTCGAGACGGCAAAAACATTCAGTACTTC

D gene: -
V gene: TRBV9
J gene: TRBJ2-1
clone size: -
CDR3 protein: CASSVADRGEQFF
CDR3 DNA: TGTGCCAGCAGCGTGGCCGATCGGGGTGAGCAGTTCTTC

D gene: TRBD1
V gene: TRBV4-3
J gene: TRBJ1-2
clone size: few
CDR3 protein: CASSQDIQGGLYGYTF
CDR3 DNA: TGCGCCAGCAGCCAAGATATACAGGGGGGCCTTTATGGCTACACCTTC

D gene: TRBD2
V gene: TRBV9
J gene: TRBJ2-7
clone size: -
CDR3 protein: CASSVGPTSGTYEQYF
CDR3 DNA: TGTGCCAGCAGCGTAGGCCCAACTAGCGGCACCTACGAGCAGTACTTC

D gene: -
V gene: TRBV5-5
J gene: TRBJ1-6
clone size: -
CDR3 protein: CASSLEAVWNSPLHF
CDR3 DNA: TGTGCCAGCAGCTTGGAGGCGGTTTGGAATTCACCCCTCCACTTT

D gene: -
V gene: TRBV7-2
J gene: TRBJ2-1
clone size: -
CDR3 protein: CASSFVGGAVNNEQFF
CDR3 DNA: TGTGCCAGCAGCTTCGTTGGGGGGGCAGTCAACAATGAGCAGTTCTTC

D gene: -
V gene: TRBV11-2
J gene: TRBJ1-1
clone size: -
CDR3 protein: CASSFAPGHTEAFF
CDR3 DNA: TGTGCCAGCAGCTTCGCGCCAGGGCACACTGAAGCTTTCTTT

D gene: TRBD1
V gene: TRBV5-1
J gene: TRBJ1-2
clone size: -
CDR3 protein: CASSEGQGSYGYTF
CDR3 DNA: TGCGCCAGCAGCGAGGGACAGGGCAGCTATGGCTACACCTTC

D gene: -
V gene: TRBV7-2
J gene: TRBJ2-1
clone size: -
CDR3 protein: CASSFTGGPSNEQFF
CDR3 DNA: TGTGCCAGCAGCTTCACGGGGGGCCCATCCAATGAGCAGTTCTTC

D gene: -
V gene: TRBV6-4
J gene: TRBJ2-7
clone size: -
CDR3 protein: CASSERAGSYEQYF
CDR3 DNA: TGTGCCAGCAGTGAACGAGCAGGCTCCTACGAGCAGTACTTC

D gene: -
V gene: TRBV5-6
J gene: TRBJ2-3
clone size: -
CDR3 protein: CASSLIGASSTDTQYF
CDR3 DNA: TGTGCCAGCAGCTTGATCGGTGCATCCAGCACAGATACGCAGTATTTT

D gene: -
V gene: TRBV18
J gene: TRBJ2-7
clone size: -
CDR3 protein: CASSPPGGYEQYF
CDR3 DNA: TGTGCCAGCTCACCACCGGGGGGTTACGAGCAGTACTTC

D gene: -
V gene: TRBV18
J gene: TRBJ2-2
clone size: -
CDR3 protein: CASSAWRRDAGELFF
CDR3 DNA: TGTGCCAGCTCCGCGTGGAGGAGGGACGCCGGGGAGCTGTTTTTT

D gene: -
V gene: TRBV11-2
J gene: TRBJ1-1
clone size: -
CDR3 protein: CASRRVNTEAFF
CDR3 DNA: TGTGCCAGCAGGCGGGTGAACACTGAAGCTTTCTTT

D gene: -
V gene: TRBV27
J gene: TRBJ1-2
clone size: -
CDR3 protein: CASSLTGINYGYTF
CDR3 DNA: TGTGCCAGCAGTTTAACAGGAATCAACTATGGCTACACCTTC

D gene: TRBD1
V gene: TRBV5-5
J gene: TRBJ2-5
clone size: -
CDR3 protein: CASSLGTVQGTQYF
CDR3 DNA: TGTGCCAGCAGCCTAGGGACAGTCCAAGGGACCCAGTACTTC

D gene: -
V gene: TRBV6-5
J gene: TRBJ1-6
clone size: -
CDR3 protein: CASSRDNSYNSPLHF
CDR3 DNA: TGTGCCAGCAGCCGGGACAACTCCTATAATTCACCCCTCCACTTT

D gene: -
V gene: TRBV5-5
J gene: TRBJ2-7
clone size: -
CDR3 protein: CASSLWGGGYEQYF
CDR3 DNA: TGTGCCAGCAGCTTGTGGGGAGGGGGCTACGAGCAGTACTTC

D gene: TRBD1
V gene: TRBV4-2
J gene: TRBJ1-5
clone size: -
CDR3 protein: CASSHLQGANSNQPQHF
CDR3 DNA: TGTGCCAGCAGCCACCTCCAGGGGGCGAATAGCAATCAGCCCCAGCATTTT

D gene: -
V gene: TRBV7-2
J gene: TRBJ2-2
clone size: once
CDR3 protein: CASSLGGAGELFF
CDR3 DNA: TGTGCCAGCAGCTTAGGGGGGGCCGGGGAGCTGTTTTTT

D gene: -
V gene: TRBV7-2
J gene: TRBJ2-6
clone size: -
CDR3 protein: CASSLGGSPSSGANGLTF
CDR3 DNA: TGTGCCAGCAGCCTTGGGGGGTCCCCAAGCTCTGGGGCCAACGGCCTGACTTTC

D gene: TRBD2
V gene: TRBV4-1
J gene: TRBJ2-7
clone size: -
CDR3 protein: CASSQYSPGLAGYYEQYF
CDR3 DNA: TGCGCCAGCAGCCAATACTCCCCGGGACTAGCGGGGTACTACGAGCAGTACTTC

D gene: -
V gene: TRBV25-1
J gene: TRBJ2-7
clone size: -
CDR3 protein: CASSYKLDDRYEQYF
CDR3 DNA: TGTGCCAGCAGTTACAAACTAGACGACCGATACGAGCAGTACTTC

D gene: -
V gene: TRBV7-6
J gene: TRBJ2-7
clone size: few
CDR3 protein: CASSLVQDYEQYF
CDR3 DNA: TGTGCCAGCAGCTTAGTACAGGACTACGAGCAGTACTTC

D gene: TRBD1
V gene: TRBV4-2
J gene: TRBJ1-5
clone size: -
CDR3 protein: CASSRDRDNQPQHF
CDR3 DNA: TGTGCCAGCAGCCGGGACAGAGACAATCAGCCCCAGCATTTT

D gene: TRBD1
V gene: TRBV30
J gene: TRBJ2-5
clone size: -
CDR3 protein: CAWGGGQGQETQYF
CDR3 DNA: TGTGCCTGGGGAGGGGGACAGGGTCAAGAGACCCAGTACTTC

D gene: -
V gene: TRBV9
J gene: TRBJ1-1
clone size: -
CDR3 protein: CASSGQTGLNTEAFF
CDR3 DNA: TGTGCCAGCAGCGGGCAGACAGGACTGAACACTGAAGCTTTCTTT

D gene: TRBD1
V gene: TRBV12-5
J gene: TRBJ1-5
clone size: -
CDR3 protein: CASGQGQGGNHQPQHF
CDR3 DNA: TGTGCTAGTGGTCAGGGACAGGGGGGAAATCATCAGCCCCAGCATTTT

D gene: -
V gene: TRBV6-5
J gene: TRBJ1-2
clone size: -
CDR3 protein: CASSYFPANYGYTF
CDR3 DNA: TGTGCCAGCAGTTACTTTCCGGCTAACTATGGCTACACCTTC

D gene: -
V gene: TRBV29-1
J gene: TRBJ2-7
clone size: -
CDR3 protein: CSVTGSSYEQYF
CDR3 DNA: TGCAGCGTTACAGGGAGCTCCTACGAGCAGTACTTC

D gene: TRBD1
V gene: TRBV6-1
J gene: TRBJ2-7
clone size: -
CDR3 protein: CASLSRDRAYEQYF
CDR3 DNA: TGTGCCAGCCTGAGTAGGGACAGAGCCTACGAGCAGTACTTC

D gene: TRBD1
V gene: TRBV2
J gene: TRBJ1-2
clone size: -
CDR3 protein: CASSQNRGSYGYTF
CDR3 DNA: TGTGCCAGCAGCCAAAACAGGGGTTCCTATGGCTACACCTTC

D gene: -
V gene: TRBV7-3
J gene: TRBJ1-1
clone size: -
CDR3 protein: CASSVQANTEAFF
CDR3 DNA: TGTGCCAGCAGCGTCCAGGCGAACACTGAAGCTTTCTTT

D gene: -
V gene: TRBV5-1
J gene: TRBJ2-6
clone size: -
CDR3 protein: CASSLQGAGANVLTF
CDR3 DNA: TGCGCCAGCAGCTTACAGGGAGCTGGGGCCAACGTCCTGACTTTC

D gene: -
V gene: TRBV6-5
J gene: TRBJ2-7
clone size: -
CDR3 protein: CASSYSGGPGEQYF
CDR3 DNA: TGTGCCAGCAGTTACTCAGGAGGTCCGGGCGAGCAGTACTTC

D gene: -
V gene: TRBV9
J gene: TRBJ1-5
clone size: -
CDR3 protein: CASSVGDMGNQPQHF
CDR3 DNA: TGTGCCAGCAGCGTAGGGGACATGGGCAATCAGCCCCAGCATTTT

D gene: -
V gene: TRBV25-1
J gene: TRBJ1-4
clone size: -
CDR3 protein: CASGAGTATNEKLFF
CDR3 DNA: TGTGCCAGCGGAGCCGGGACTGCAACTAATGAAAAACTGTTTTTT

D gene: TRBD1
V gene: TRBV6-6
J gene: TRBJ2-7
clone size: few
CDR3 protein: CASTLDRVTSYEQYF
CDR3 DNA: TGTGCCAGCACTTTGGACAGGGTAACTTCCTACGAGCAGTACTTC

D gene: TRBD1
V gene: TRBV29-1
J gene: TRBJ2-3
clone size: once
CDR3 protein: CSVEGDRGQVTDTQYF
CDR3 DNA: TGCAGCGTTGAGGGGGACAGGGGGCAAGTCACAGATACGCAGTATTTT

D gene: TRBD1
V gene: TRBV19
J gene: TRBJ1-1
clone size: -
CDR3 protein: CASITTRTGTTEAFF
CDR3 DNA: TGTGCCAGTATCACTACCCGGACAGGAACCACTGAAGCTTTCTTT

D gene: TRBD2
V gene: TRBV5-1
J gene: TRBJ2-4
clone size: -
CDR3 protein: CASSLGRAGADSQYF
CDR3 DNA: TGCGCCAGCAGCTTGGGGCGAGCGGGGGCAGACAGTCAGTACTTC